The subject of this entry is one TCR beta chain. This sample is drawn from a study of blood T cell repertoires in COVID-19. Germline lookup yields CDR1 SGHTA and CDR2 FQGNSA. V gave up 1 base and J gave up 6 bases; unmatched junction bases: 6. CDR3 length equals 16 residues. The protocol was immunoSEQ multiplex PCR, while the TCRdb copy is restricted to in-frame clones and leaves out a portion. The data show 200,000 to 250,000 clones, around 90% seen once. Material for sequencing was peripheral blood. The chain has TRBV7-2 and TRBJ1-5; 10 bases align to TRBD1. The clonotype was recovered from a man aged 60-69 years with COVID-19, enrolled during active disease. This CDR3 reads CASSLVAGTGVQPQHF. The CDR3 nucleotides are TGTGCCAGCAGCTTAGTAGCCGGGACAGGGGTTCAGCCCCAGCATTTT.